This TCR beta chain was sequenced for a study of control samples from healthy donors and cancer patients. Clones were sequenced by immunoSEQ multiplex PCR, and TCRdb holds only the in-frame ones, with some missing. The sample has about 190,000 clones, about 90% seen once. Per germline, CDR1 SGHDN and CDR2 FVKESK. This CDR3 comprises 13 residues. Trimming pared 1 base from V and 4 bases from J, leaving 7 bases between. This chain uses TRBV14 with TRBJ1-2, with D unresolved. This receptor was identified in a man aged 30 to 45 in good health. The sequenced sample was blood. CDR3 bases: TGTGCCAGCAGCCAAGGATCCTTCTATGGCTACACCTTC. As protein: CASSQGSFYGYTF.